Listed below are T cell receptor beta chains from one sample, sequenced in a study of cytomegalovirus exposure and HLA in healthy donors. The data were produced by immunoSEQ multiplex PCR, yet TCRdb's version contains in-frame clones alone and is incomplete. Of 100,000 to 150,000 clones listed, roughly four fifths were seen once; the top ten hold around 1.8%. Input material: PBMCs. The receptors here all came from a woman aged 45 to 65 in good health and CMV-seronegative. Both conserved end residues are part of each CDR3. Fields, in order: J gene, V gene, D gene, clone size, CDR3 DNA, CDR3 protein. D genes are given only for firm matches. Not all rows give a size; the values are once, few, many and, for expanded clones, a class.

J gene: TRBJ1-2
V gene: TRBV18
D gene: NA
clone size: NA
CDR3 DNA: TGTGCCAGCTCACCCGGACAGAACTATGGCTACACCTTC
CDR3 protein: CASSPGQNYGYTF

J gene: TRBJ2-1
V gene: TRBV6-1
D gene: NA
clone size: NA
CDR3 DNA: TGTGCCAGCAGTGGAGGGCACGGGGGAACCTACAATGAGCAGTTCTTC
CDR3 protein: CASSGGHGGTYNEQFF

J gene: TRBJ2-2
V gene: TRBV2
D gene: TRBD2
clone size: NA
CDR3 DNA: TGTGCCAGCAGTGAGGGCGGGGGAGGTACCGGGGAGCTGTTTTTT
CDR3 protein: CASSEGGGGTGELFF

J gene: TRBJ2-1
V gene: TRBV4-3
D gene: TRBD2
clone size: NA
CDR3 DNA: TGCGCCAGCAGCCAAGAACTTAGCGGGAGAAGTAACAATGAGCAGTTCTTC
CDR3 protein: CASSQELSGRSNNEQFF

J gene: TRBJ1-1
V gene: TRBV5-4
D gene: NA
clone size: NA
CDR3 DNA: TGTGCCAGCAGTCCAGGGGTTCCAATGAACACTGAAGCTTTCTTT
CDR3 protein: CASSPGVPMNTEAFF

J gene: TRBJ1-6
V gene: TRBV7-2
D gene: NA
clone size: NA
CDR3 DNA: TGTGCCAGCAGCATTAATAATTCACCCCTCCACTTT
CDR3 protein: CASSINNSPLHF

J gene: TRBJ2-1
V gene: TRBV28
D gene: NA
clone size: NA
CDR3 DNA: TGTGCCAGCAGGTCCGTAGCGGTGGCCTACAATGAGCAGTTCTTC
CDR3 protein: CASRSVAVAYNEQFF

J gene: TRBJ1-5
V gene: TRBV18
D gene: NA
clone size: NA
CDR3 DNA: TGTGCCAGCTCACCGGTTGCGACAGTCGATCAGCCCCAGCATTTT
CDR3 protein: CASSPVATVDQPQHF

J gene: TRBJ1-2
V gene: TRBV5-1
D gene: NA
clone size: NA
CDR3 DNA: TGCGCCAGCAGCTCCCTACAGGGCCCACCACGGGGCTACACCTTC
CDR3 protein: CASSSLQGPPRGYTF

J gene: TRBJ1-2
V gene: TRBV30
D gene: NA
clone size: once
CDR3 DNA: TGTGCCTGGAGTCTAGCCTATGGCTACACCTTC
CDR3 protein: CAWSLAYGYTF

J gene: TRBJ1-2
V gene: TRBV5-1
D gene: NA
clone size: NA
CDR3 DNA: TGCGCCAGCAGCGTGGGAGTCGCCTATGGCTACACCTTC
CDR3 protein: CASSVGVAYGYTF

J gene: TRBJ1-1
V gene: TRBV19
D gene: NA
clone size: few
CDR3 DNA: TGTGCCAGTAGTATAAGGGGAGGGGAGGGGACTGAAGCTTTCTTT
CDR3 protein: CASSIRGGEGTEAFF

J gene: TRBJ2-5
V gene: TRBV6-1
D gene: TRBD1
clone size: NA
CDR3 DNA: TGTGCCAGCAGCAAGGGACAGGCCCAAGAGACCCAGTACTTC
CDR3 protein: CASSKGQAQETQYF